The next 5 T cell receptor beta chains were all read from a single sample in a study of glioma-infiltrating T cells. TCR alpha and beta CDR3 regions were amplified from RNA using iRepertoire nested multiplex PCR. TCRdb itself ran the multiplex PCR reads through MiXCR, one entry per CDR3 protein. The sample has under 200,000 distinct CDR3 sequences; 43% are singletons. Sequencing was done on a sample of glioma tissue, nonneoplastic brain tissue, or PBMCs (not recorded which). Receptors were obtained from a human donor with low-grade glioma or glioblastoma, undergoing nonglioma brain surgery, or in good health (not recorded which).

This chain joins TRBV3-1 and TRBJ2-1; 12 nucleotides agree with TRBD2. The germline V gene encodes CDR1 LGHDT and CDR2 YNNKEL (reference sequence). This CDR3 is built from 16 residues. With V trimmed by 4 bases and J by 2 bases, 3 bases remained unmatched. Here the CDR3 reads CASSPGLAGTYNEQFF. The CDR3 nucleotides are TGTGCCAGCAGCCCAGGACTAGCGGGAACCTACAATGAGCAGTTCTTC.

This clonotype occurred many times. The CDR3 loop is CASTLETSGITEQYF. The CDR3 DNA follows: TGTGCCAGCACCCTCGAGACTAGCGGGATTACGGAGCAGTACTTC. This rearrangement joins TRBV28 to TRBJ2-7, with 11 bases fitting TRBD2. V lost 7 bases to trimming and J lost 7 bases; unmatched junction nucleotides: 12. CDR3 length: 15 amino acids. Germline V gene sequence: CDR1 MDHEN, CDR2 SYDVKM.

This chain joins TRBV29-1 and TRBJ2-1; TRBD1 is a possible D gene (5 bases). The germline V and J ends were trimmed by 3 bases and 8 bases, with 14 bases remaining between them. The germline gives CDR1 SQVTM, CDR2 ANQGSEA. The CDR3 has 13 amino acids. CDR3 in amino acids: CSVEFNRRYEQFF. The CDR3 nucleotides read TGCAGCGTTGAGTTCAACAGGCGCTATGAGCAGTTCTTC.

This clonotype was detected ten times or more. At one end, the junction sequence differs from germline, possibly due to a read error. V gene TRBV27 combines with J gene TRBJ2-7, with 7 bases fitting TRBD1. This CDR3 region has 15 residues. Germline CDR1 and CDR2: MNHEY and SMNVEV (reference sequence). CDR3 nucleotide sequence: TGTGCCAGCAGTCGAAGGGGGACAGCCACAAATATCCCTTTCTTC. Its translation is CASSRRGTATNIPFF.

The CDR3 sequence: CATFVTSGEVTQYF. For the CDR3, the DNA is TGTGCCACCTTCGTGACTAGCGGAGAGGTGACCCAGTACTTC. The chain is built from TRBV6-1 and TRBJ2-5, with 9 positions matching TRBD2. Trimming at V came to 10 bases and at J to 7 bases, leaving 13 bases not matched to a gene. There are 14 residues in the CDR3. In germline, CDR1 is MNHNS, CDR2 SASEGT.